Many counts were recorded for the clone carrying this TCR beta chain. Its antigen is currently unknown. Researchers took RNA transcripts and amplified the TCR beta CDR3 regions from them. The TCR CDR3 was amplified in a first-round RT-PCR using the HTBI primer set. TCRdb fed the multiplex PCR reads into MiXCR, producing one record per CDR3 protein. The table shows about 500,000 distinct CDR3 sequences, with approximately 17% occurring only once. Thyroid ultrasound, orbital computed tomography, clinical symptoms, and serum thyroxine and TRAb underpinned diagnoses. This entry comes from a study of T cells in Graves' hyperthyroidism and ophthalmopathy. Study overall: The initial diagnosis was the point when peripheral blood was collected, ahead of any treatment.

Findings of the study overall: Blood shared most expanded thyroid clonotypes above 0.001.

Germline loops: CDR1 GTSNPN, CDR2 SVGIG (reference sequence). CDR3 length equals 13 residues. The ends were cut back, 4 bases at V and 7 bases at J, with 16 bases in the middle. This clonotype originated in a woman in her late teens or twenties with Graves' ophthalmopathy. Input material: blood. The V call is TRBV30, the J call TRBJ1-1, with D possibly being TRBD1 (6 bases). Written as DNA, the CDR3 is TGTGCCTGGACCTTTGGACAGAGACGTGAAGCTTTCTTT. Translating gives CAWTFGQRREAFF.